A selection of T cell receptor beta chains follows, all from one sample in a study of shared clonotypes between healthy human individuals. The repertoire was sequenced with immunoSEQ multiplex PCR; TCRdb's copy has only in-frame clones and lacks some. The data contain 850,000 to 1,100,000 clones, approximately 80% of them singletons. The sample was memory CD4+ T cells from PBMCs. These receptors all stem from a man aged 18 to 29 in good health. Some clones in this sample may be carry-over from other donors' samples. Each CDR3 is given with its conserved first and last residue. The order of the fields is D gene, V gene, J gene, clone size, CDR3 protein, CDR3 DNA. D genes are given only for firm matches. Some rows have no size entry. The others give once, few or many, or a class for an expanded clone.

TRBD1	TRBV18	TRBJ1-2	-	CASSPRRQGGNYGYTF	TGTGCCAGCTCACCACGTAGACAGGGAGGAAACTATGGCTACACCTTC
-	TRBV4-2	TRBJ2-6	few	CASSQGRQSGANVLTF	TGTGCCAGCAGCCAAGGGCGACAGTCTGGGGCCAACGTCCTGACTTTC
TRBD1	TRBV18	TRBJ2-1	-	CASSPPDRGAYNEQFF	TGTGCCAGCTCACCACCGGACAGGGGGGCCTACAATGAGCAGTTCTTC
-	TRBV2	TRBJ1-3	many	CASGSAGNTIYF	TGTGCCAGCGGGTCAGCTGGAAACACCATATATTTT
-	TRBV28	TRBJ2-7	-	CASSTGYVEQYF	TGTGCCAGCAGTACAGGGTACGTCGAGCAGTACTTC
TRBD1	TRBV27	TRBJ1-1	-	CASSLFSGQGDWGTEAFF	TGTGCCAGCAGTTTATTTTCCGGGCAGGGGGATTGGGGCACTGAAGCTTTCTTT
-	TRBV30	TRBJ2-3	-	CAWSPRGDTQYF	TGTGCCTGGAGCCCCAGGGGAGATACGCAGTATTTT
-	TRBV7-6	TRBJ2-3	-	CASSLDGFYTDTQYF	TGTGCCAGCAGCTTAGACGGCTTCTACACAGATACGCAGTATTTT
-	TRBV5-6	TRBJ2-7	-	CASSFQAREQYF	TGTGCCAGCAGCTTTCAGGCGCGCGAGCAGTACTTC
-	TRBV5-6	TRBJ1-3	once	CASSAAGGLGNTIYF	TGTGCCAGCAGCGCCGCGGGGGGTCTTGGAAACACCATATATTTT
-	TRBV9	TRBJ1-1	-	CASSRGAEAFF	TGTGCCAGCAGCCGGGGAGCTGAAGCTTTCTTT
-	TRBV27	TRBJ1-1	-	CASSLFGTDRTEAFF	TGTGCCAGCAGTTTATTCGGGACGGACCGCACTGAAGCTTTCTTT
TRBD1	TRBV5-1	TRBJ1-1	-	CASSGQGAHSNTEAFF	TGCGCCAGCAGCGGACAGGGGGCCCACTCCAACACTGAAGCTTTCTTT
-	TRBV7-6	TRBJ1-5	-	CASSLATGWGNQPQHF	TGTGCCAGCAGCTTAGCCACGGGTTGGGGCAATCAGCCCCAGCATTTT
-	TRBV6-5	TRBJ2-4	many	CASSPGSPKNIQYF	TGTGCCAGCAGTCCAGGCAGCCCCAAAAACATTCAGTACTTC
-	TRBV4-1	TRBJ1-3	-	CASSQVSLGTGNTIYF	TGCGCCAGCAGCCAAGTCTCCCTAGGGACTGGAAACACCATATATTTT
TRBD2	TRBV2	TRBJ2-7	-	CASSAGLSSYEQYF	TGTGCCAGCAGTGCGGGACTAAGCTCCTACGAGCAGTACTTC
TRBD2	TRBV30	TRBJ2-3	-	CAWSVRVAGKEDTQYF	TGTGCCTGGAGTGTACGGGTAGCGGGGAAGGAAGATACGCAGTATTTT
TRBD1	TRBV19	TRBJ1-1	-	CARRRNRGILNTEAFF	TGTGCCAGAAGGCGTAACAGGGGTATCTTGAACACTGAAGCTTTCTTT
-	TRBV7-9	TRBJ1-4	-	CASSLAQGITKTNEKLFF	TGTGCCAGCAGCTTAGCCCAGGGGATTACAAAAACTAATGAAAAACTGTTTTTT
-	TRBV4-1	TRBJ2-2	few	CASSRAQNTGELFF	TGCGCCAGCAGCCGAGCGCAGAACACCGGGGAGCTGTTTTTT
-	TRBV19	TRBJ1-4	few	CASSIGGSPNEKLFF	TGTGCCAGTAGTATAGGTGGGTCGCCGAATGAAAAACTGTTTTTT
-	TRBV11-3	TRBJ1-1	few	CASSLEHMNTEAFF	TGTGCCAGCAGCTTAGAACATATGAACACTGAAGCTTTCTTT
TRBD2	TRBV28	TRBJ2-5	many	CASSLTSGRLGETQYF	TGTGCCAGCAGTTTGACTAGCGGGAGGTTGGGAGAGACCCAGTACTTC
-	TRBV9	TRBJ1-3	once	CASSVGTGTSGNTIYF	TGTGCCAGCAGCGTGGGAACAGGGACGTCAGGAAACACCATATATTTT
-	TRBV18	TRBJ1-3	-	CASSPPGAQTSGNTIYF	TGTGCCAGCTCACCACCGGGGGCCCAGACCTCTGGAAACACCATATATTTT
-	TRBV11-3	TRBJ2-7	once	CASSRGRNEQYF	TGTGCCAGCAGCCGAGGGCGGAACGAGCAGTACTTC
-	TRBV6-5	TRBJ1-5	few	CASSFPGDQPQHF	TGTGCCAGCAGTTTCCCGGGGGATCAGCCCCAGCATTTT
-	TRBV5-1	TRBJ2-2	-	CASSPDPHAGELFF	TGCGCCAGCAGCCCAGACCCACATGCGGGGGAGCTGTTTTTT
TRBD1	TRBV7-2	TRBJ1-2	-	CASSFFPPPGGNYGYTF	TGTGCCAGCAGCTTTTTTCCGCCGCCAGGGGGGAACTATGGCTACACCTTC
TRBD1	TRBV7-2	TRBJ1-5	-	CASSSRTGRSNQPQHF	TGTGCCAGCAGCTCACGGACAGGGAGGAGCAATCAGCCCCAGCATTTT
TRBD1	TRBV5-5	TRBJ2-7	-	CASSVTGTSYEQYF	TGTGCCAGCAGCGTGACAGGGACCTCCTACGAGCAGTACTTC
-	TRBV28	TRBJ1-2	-	CASGLLDGYTF	TGTGCCAGCGGGTTATTGGATGGCTACACCTTC
-	TRBV28	TRBJ2-3	few	CASSPVGRQITQYF	TGTGCCAGCAGTCCTGTGGGCAGACAGATTACGCAGTATTTT
-	TRBV9	TRBJ2-1	-	CASSLGLSSYNEQFF	TGTGCCAGCAGCTTGGGACTTAGCTCCTACAATGAGCAGTTCTTC
TRBD1	TRBV18	TRBJ2-7	-	CASSPRTGLLYEQYF	TGTGCCAGCTCACCGCGGACAGGGCTCCTTTACGAGCAGTACTTC
-	TRBV27	TRBJ2-7	-	CASSFKGFDYEQYF	TGTGCCAGCAGTTTTAAGGGCTTTGACTACGAGCAGTACTTC
TRBD1	TRBV27	TRBJ2-3	-	CASRRQTGGTDTQYF	TGTGCCAGCAGGCGACAGACAGGGGGCACAGATACGCAGTATTTT
-	TRBV20-1	TRBJ2-1	-	CSARTLGEQFF	TGCAGTGCCCGGACCCTAGGTGAGCAGTTCTTC
TRBD1	TRBV2	TRBJ2-7	few	CASRSRGTGGYEQYF	TGTGCCAGCCGCTCCCGGGGGACAGGGGGCTACGAGCAGTACTTC
TRBD2	TRBV29-1	TRBJ2-1	-	CSAPGLAGNEQFF	TGCAGCGCCCCCGGACTAGCGGGCAATGAGCAGTTCTTC
-	TRBV18	TRBJ2-7	-	CASSPQHTSYEQYF	TGTGCCAGCTCACCACAGCATACCTCCTACGAGCAGTACTTC
-	TRBV29-1	TRBJ2-1	few	CSVEDRPNEQFF	TGCAGCGTTGAAGATAGGCCTAATGAGCAGTTCTTC
-	TRBV14	TRBJ2-7	many	CASSPTNPYEQYF	TGTGCCAGCAGCCCGACTAACCCCTACGAGCAGTACTTC
-	TRBV7-2	TRBJ2-1	-	CASSSRTTQFF	TGTGCCAGCAGCTCCCGTACCACGCAGTTCTTC
-	TRBV19	TRBJ1-5	-	CASSIGQGGWPQHF	TGTGCCAGTAGTATTGGTCAGGGTGGATGGCCCCAGCATTTT
TRBD2	TRBV5-1	TRBJ2-1	-	CASSLEVAGGTRNEQFF	TGCGCCAGCAGCTTGGAAGTAGCGGGAGGGACAAGAAATGAGCAGTTCTTC
TRBD2	TRBV5-1	TRBJ2-1	-	CASSFLAGNEQFF	TGCGCCAGCAGCTTCCTAGCGGGCAATGAGCAGTTCTTC
-	TRBV7-2	TRBJ1-2	-	CASTTKTGSYGYTF	TGTGCCAGCACCACTAAGACAGGTAGCTATGGCTACACCTTC
-	TRBV2	TRBJ1-1	few	CASFAGRMNTEAFF	TGTGCCAGTTTTGCTGGACGTATGAACACTGAAGCTTTCTTT
-	TRBV30	TRBJ1-1	few	CAWSVGESTEAFF	TGTGCCTGGAGTGTTGGGGAGTCCACTGAAGCTTTCTTT
-	TRBV28	TRBJ1-3	-	CASSSPVGGGGNTIYF	TGTGCCAGCAGTTCCCCAGTTGGTGGGGGTGGAAACACCATATATTTT
-	TRBV27	TRBJ2-3	few	CASSPKQRQAATDTQYF	TGTGCCAGCAGTCCAAAACAGAGACAGGCAGCAACAGATACGCAGTATTTT
TRBD2	TRBV6-1	TRBJ2-7	-	CASSGTSGSWSYEQYF	TGTGCCAGCAGTGGGACTAGCGGCTCCTGGAGCTACGAGCAGTACTTC